This T cell receptor beta chain appears in the sequencing data of a study of long-term antiretroviral therapy in people with HIV (dated by TCRdb to 2021 to 2024). In the study overall: The earliest samples were collected about a decade before the 2015 WHO recommendation for immediate ART, when ART was typically delayed until CD4 counts fell. A retrospective serial study tested whether changes in peripheral blood TRB repertoire composition and diversity were associated with ART initiation and durable HIV suppression. The cohort contributed over 150 cryopreserved PBMC samples from 30 adults with confirmed HIV infection, collected serially over a mean of approximately 6 years (range 1-12). Of the approximately 30 participants with HIV, roughly twelve were female. Test extractions of a monoclonal T-cell line alongside about 35 polyclonal samples showed no cross-contamination during QIAcube processing. The paper's findings and limits, for the study overall: Compared with controls, HIV repertoires had narrower CDR3 length ranges, and the network structure pointed to an antigen-experienced repertoire that shifted only slightly toward naive after ART. At every time point, the repertoire was dominated by expanded TRB clones first identified before ART initiation, although this dominance fluctuated and, in many PLHIV, declined after ART. ART initiation was associated with a significant increase in TRB diversity, but diversity stayed significantly below transplant donor controls even after long-term ART. Inferences about post-ART repertoire changes were limited because no data were available on ART adherence, viral resistance or therapy changes. Owing to limited PBMC availability, only the TCR beta chain was sequenced, without alpha chain pairing. Because cell numbers in pre-ART samples were limited, unsorted PBMC were profiled instead of sorted CD4+ and CD8+ T cells. The samples were dated from about 2003 to 2017, and the ART regimens that were used may be less effective than current ART regimens.

Participants were included only if at least one PBMC sample before ART initiation and at least two post-ART samples were available. Every participant with HIV received treatment in the United States of America. Before DNA extraction, cryopreserved samples of 1-10 million PBMC were thawed and washed. At the time of the earliest PBMC sample for each participant with HIV, ages ranged from about 20 to 55 years. PBMC samples were contributed by each participant from 1-4 timepoints before ART initiation and 2-8 timepoints after ART initiation, with a median of 7 samples. Serial HIV viral load, CD4+ T-cell count, ART history and demographic data were obtained for every participant. A Qiagen kit on a QIAcube was used to extract genomic DNA from unsorted PBMC, with samples processed in batches of 12. The immunoSEQ hsTCRB v3.0 assay was used at survey level resolution to sequence the TRB variable region. The target sequencing depth for TRB was about 40,000-50,000 T-cell genomes per sample. TRB libraries were pooled and sequenced on an Illumina MiSeq using a v3 150-cycle kit. In the source study's methods: Repertoire analysis was run in R within a reproducible Nextflow workflow that covered QC, data transformation and analysis. LymphoSeq2, an R package for AIRR-Seq data exploration, was used to implement custom analyses. A few samples that yielded fewer than 5000 total TRB sequences were excluded, so that 188 HIV repertoires were analyzed. Of the approximately 190 retained HIV repertoires, 59 were collected before and about 130 after ART initiation. Repertoires were downsampled to 5000 TRB nucleotide sequences, with summary statistics averaged over 100 downsampling iterations. The analysis kept only TRB sequences whose CDR3 regions were at least seven amino acids long. Two measures captured diversity: a Shannon entropy-derived clonality score and the Gini coefficient. Repertoire networks linked the top 5000 CDR3 amino acid sequences whenever two sequences differed by an edit distance of one. For TRB CDR3 amino acid sequences, antigen specificity groups and MHC restriction were predicted with GLIPH2. To flag known CMV, EBV, HIV or tissue antigen associations, CDR3 amino acid sequences were matched against VDJdb and McPAS-TCR. Pre-ART, post-ART and control groups were compared with Wilcoxon signed-rank tests and Holm-Bonferroni correction. TCRdb holds this immuneACCESS table with in-frame rearrangements only. Some clones are missing; in checked studies, unresolved V genes explain under half, and the rest has no known cause. V, J and clone size were drawn from that table, and D and trimming were deduced from the DNA. This sample gives under 30,000 clones in total; approximately 85% of them show up just once. The ten largest make up more than 6.5% of the sample.

As for this clone: The target of this receptor is not known. The sample holds no much larger clone one base away, and base qualities are not on file.

Cut back by 7 bases and 0 bases, the V and J ends lie 12 bases apart. The CDR3 holds 14 amino acids from the cysteine to the phenylalanine. Only the CDR3 region is kept as DNA, spanning 42 bases read in frame from base 1. The CDR1 and CDR2 encoded by the germline V gene (reference sequence) are LNHDA and SQIVND. The TCR sequence derives from a man aged 35-49 years with HIV. This chain joins TRBV19 to TRBJ1-1; the D gene is perhaps TRBD1, on 5 matching bases. The material sequenced was unsorted PBMCs, taken 3 years after starting antiretroviral therapy. The bases are TGTGCCAGTAAGGGGCTGGGTATGAACACTGAAGCTTTCTTT. Its protein is CASKGLGMNTEAFF. Beyond the CDR3, the reference TRBV19 and TRBJ1-1 genes provide the residues; the full variable domain reads: DGGITQSPKYLFRKEGQNVTLSCEQNLNHDAMYWYRQDPGQGLRLIYYSQIVNDFQKGDIAEGYSVSREKKESFPLTVTSAQKNPTAFYLCASKGLGMNTEAFFGQGTRLTVV.